These 20 T cell receptor beta chains came from one sample sequenced in a study of CD8+ T cells in alopecia areata. Investigators isolated RNA and reverse transcribed it into cDNA to act as the sequencing template. TCRdb's copy holds only in-frame clones and misses some; the assay was immunoSEQ multiplex PCR. Altogether roughly 180,000 clones are present, approximately 60% being singletons, with the ten largest covering less than 3.5%. As to treatment: oral pan-JAK inhibitor, 5-10 mg twice daily. The sequencing here drew on CD4+ T cells sorted from blood, taken at week 4, from a patient treated with tofacitinib. The receptor source for this set is a human donor with alopecia areata.

This chain joins TRBV30 and TRBJ1-2, with D perhaps matching TRBD1 (6 bases). This CDR3 is 12 amino acids long. The germline gives CDR1 GTSNPN, CDR2 SVGIG (reference sequence). The ends were cut back, 2 bases at V and 4 bases at J, with 8 bases in the middle. This chain's CDR3 is CAWSHRVYGYTF. DNA for the CDR3: TGTGCCTGGAGTCACAGGGTCTATGGCTACACCTTC.

V and J are TRBV5-1 and TRBJ2-1; 9 bases align to TRBD1. The germline V gene has CDR1 SGHRS and CDR2 YFSETQ. This CDR3 is built from 14 residues. Losses at the gene ends were 5 bases for V and 3 bases for J; bases not matched to a gene: 3. This CDR3 is CASSRTGDYNEQFF. In DNA, the CDR3 is TGCGCCAGCAGTAGGACAGGGGACTACAATGAGCAGTTCTTC.

The V call is TRBV6-1, the J call TRBJ1-2; D unclear. Germline CDR1 MNHNS, CDR2 SASEGT. The ends were cut back, 6 bases at V and 4 bases at J, with 15 bases in the middle. This CDR3 is built from 14 residues. The CDR3 DNA is TGTGCCAGCAGGGGCCTCCCGGCAGGCTATGGCTACACCTTC. The encoded protein is CASRGLPAGYGYTF.

The genes are TRBV19 and TRBJ2-5; D call uncertain. The CDR3 is made up of 13 amino acids. Germline V gives CDR1 LNHDA, CDR2 SQIVND (reference sequence). The V end was cut by 6 bases, the J end by 1 base, with 9 bases between. In DNA, the CDR3 is TGTGCCAGTAGCGGACCCCGCCAAGAGACCCAGTACTTC. It encodes CASSGPRQETQYF.

The V and J genes are TRBV15 and TRBJ2-3; no firm D call. The germline V gene encodes CDR1 LNHNV and CDR2 YYDKDF (reference sequence). V lost 6 bases, J lost 2 bases, and 15 bases lay in between. The CDR3 has 15 residues. CDR3 loop: CATRTADQTTDTQYF. The CDR3 region has the DNA TGTGCCACCAGGACGGCCGACCAAACCACAGATACGCAGTATTTT. The whole variable domain, remainder taken from reference TRBV15 and TRBJ2-3, is DAMVIQNPRYQVTQFGKPVTLSCSQTLNHNVMYWYQQKSSQAPKLLFHYYDKDFNNEADTPDNFQSRRPNTSFCFLDIRSPGLGDTAMYLCATRTADQTTDTQYFGPGTRLTVL.

This chain joins TRBV5-6 and TRBJ2-4; D is possibly TRBD2 (5 bases). Germline CDR1 is SGHDT and CDR2 is YYEEEE. V lost 4 bases and J 6 bases, leaving 23 bases between the germline ends. The CDR3 consists of 17 residues. The chain's CDR3 is CASSPSGGGSDGNIQYF. CDR3 DNA sequence: TGTGCCAGCAGCCCCTCTGGTGGAGGAAGTGATGGAAACATTCAGTACTTC. Looking up the rest from reference TRBV5-6 and TRBJ2-4 gives the full variable domain: DAGVTQSPTHLIKTRGQQVTLRCSPKSGHDTVSWYQQALGQGPQFIFQYYEEEERQRGNFPDRFSGHQFPNYSSELNVNALLLGDSALYLCASSPSGGGSDGNIQYFGAGTRLSVL.

V and J are TRBV28 and TRBJ2-5; D uncertain. Per germline, CDR1 MDHEN and CDR2 SYDVKM. Trimming took 6 bases from V and 4 from J, leaving 12 bases between them. This CDR3 contains 13 residues. Written as DNA, the CDR3 is TGTGCCAGCAGCCCCCTGGATCGAGAGACCCAGTACTTC. This gives the protein CASSPLDRETQYF.

The chain has TRBV28 and TRBJ1-6; 7 nucleotides match TRBD1. Germline CDR1 reads MDHEN; CDR2 reads SYDVKM. V lost 4 bases and J lost 9; bases outside the gene matches: 9. The CDR3 consists of 15 residues. The CDR3 reads CASSSLTGDLSPLHF. CDR3 DNA: TGTGCCAGCAGTTCCCTAACAGGGGACCTTTCACCCCTCCACTTT.

The chain joins TRBV29-1 to TRBJ2-5; TRBD2 agrees at 13 bases. Germline V gene data show CDR1 as SQVTM and CDR2 as ANQGSEA. The V gene end was trimmed by 7 bases and the J gene end by 5 bases; junction bases not matched to a gene: 16. The CDR3 spans 17 residues. Here the CDR3 reads CSGSATSGGPVAETQYF. CDR3 nucleotide sequence: TGCAGCGGGTCGGCGACTAGCGGGGGGCCGGTTGCGGAGACCCAGTACTTC.

The V call is TRBV6-5, the J call TRBJ1-2; TRBD1 matches at 12 bases. Germline trimming cut 6 bases from V and 7 bases from J; bases unmatched to any gene: 9. The CDR3 sequence is 15 residues long. CDR1 and CDR2 from the germline V gene are MNHEY and SVGAGI. This chain's CDR3 is CASRKTGQGALGYTF. The CDR3 bases are TGTGCCAGCAGGAAAACGGGACAGGGGGCGCTTGGCTACACCTTC.

The rearrangement uses TRBV15 and TRBJ2-1; 8 nucleotides align to TRBD2. CDR3 length: 17 residues. Germline assignment: CDR1 LNHNV and CDR2 YYDKDF (reference sequence). Trimming at V came to 0 bases and at J to 8 bases, leaving 12 bases not matched to a gene. CDR3 DNA: TGTGCCACCAGCAGAGATCGGGGAGCGGGGGTCGTATATGAGCAGTTCTTC. It yields the protein CATSRDRGAGVVYEQFF.

The chain couples TRBV28 to TRBJ2-2; no clear D. V was pared by 3 bases and J by 1 base, with 6 bases between. The germline V gene encodes CDR1 MDHEN and CDR2 SYDVKM. The length of the CDR3 is 14 residues. The CDR3, as DNA: TGTGCCAGCAGTTTCCCGGGGAACACCGGGGAGCTGTTTTTT. Residues: CASSFPGNTGELFF.

The chain couples TRBV7-9 to TRBJ2-5; 8 positions match TRBD1. CDR3 size: 12 residues. V lost 3 bases, J lost 7 bases, and 1 base stayed unmatched. Germline CDR1 SEHNR, CDR2 FQNEAQ (reference sequence). CDR3 DNA sequence: TGTGCCAGCAGCTTCGGACAGGGGACCCAGTACTTC. It encodes CASSFGQGTQYF.

The chain carries TRBV7-2 and TRBJ1-5; D is undetermined. The V gene's germline CDR1 is SGHTA and CDR2 FQGNSA. Trimming took off 1 base at V and 4 bases at J, with 14 bases between the two ends. The CDR3 extends over 16 amino acids. DNA for the CDR3: TGTGCCAGCAGCTTAGGCCCGGTCCTCTCGAATCAGCCCCAGCATTTT. It encodes CASSLGPVLSNQPQHF.

This sequence joins TRBV5-1 and TRBJ2-7; 11 bases match TRBD2. CDR3 size: 15 residues. Germline CDR1 is SGHRS and CDR2 is YFSETQ. The trim removed 5 bases at V and 0 bases at J, leaving 4 bases unmatched. The CDR3: CASRITSGSSYEQYF. The CDR3 DNA follows: TGCGCCAGCAGAATCACTAGCGGGAGCTCCTACGAGCAGTACTTC.

This clone was counted only a few times. The chain carries TRBV6-5 and TRBJ2-3, with 9 nucleotides matching TRBD2. Losses at the gene ends were 5 bases for V and 5 bases for J; bases not matched to a gene: 8. This CDR3 contains 15 residues. The germline V gene has CDR1 MNHEY and CDR2 SVGAGI. In DNA form, the CDR3 reads TGTGCCAGCAGTACACCTAGCGGGGCCGGAGATACGCAGTATTTT. It is translated as CASSTPSGAGDTQYF.

The chain couples TRBV5-4 to TRBJ1-2; D is ambiguous. The length of the CDR3 is 13 residues. CDR1 SGHNT and CDR2 YYREEE come from the germline V gene (reference sequence). V lost 3 bases and J 5 bases, leaving 11 bases between the germline ends. The CDR3 here is CASSSDRFYGYTF. CDR3 DNA: TGTGCCAGCAGCTCTGACCGGTTTTATGGCTACACCTTC.

This clone was picked up one time. The chain couples TRBV10-3 to TRBJ2-5, with D possibly called TRBD1 or TRBD2 (5 bases each). Trimming took off 8 bases at V and 1 base at J, with 11 bases between the two ends. Germline V gene sequence: CDR1 ENHRY, CDR2 SYGVKD. This CDR3 comprises 13 residues. DNA of the CDR3: TGTGCCATCGGGGTGGGACCCCAAGAGACCCAGTACTTC. As protein: CAIGVGPQETQYF.

The chain has TRBV29-1 and TRBJ2-1; D is uncertain. The CDR3 covers 14 residues. The V gene lost 2 bases and the J gene lost 0 bases, with 8 bases spanning the gap. The germline V gene encodes CDR1 SQVTM and CDR2 ANQGSEA. The CDR3 DNA is TGCAGCGTTGAACGCGTCAACTCCTACAATGAGCAGTTCTTC. This codes for CSVERVNSYNEQFF.

The chain combines TRBV11-1 with TRBJ1-2; D gene unclear. The CDR3 loop spans 14 amino acids. V was trimmed by 1 base and J by 4 bases, leaving 10 bases between them. Germline V lookup: CDR1 SGHAT, CDR2 FQDESV (reference sequence). CDR3 protein: CASSLGPVSYGYTF. In nucleotides, the CDR3 is TGTGCCAGCAGCTTAGGACCCGTTTCCTATGGCTACACCTTC.